A selection of T cell receptor beta chains follows, all from one sample in a study of PD-L1 blockade in urothelial cancer. The table came from immunoSEQ multiplex PCR; TCRdb's copy has only in-frame clones and leaves some out. The sample carries some 30,000 clones, 85% to 90% recorded once. The sequencing used PBMCs, collected around atezolizumab (anti-PD-L1) treatment. The origin of the receptors is a man in his fifties with urothelial cancer. Both conserved end residues are part of each CDR3. The D gene is left open where the match is weak. Clone size is stated in some rows and not others, as once, few, many or a class when expanded.

V	size	D	J	CDR3	DNA
TRBV6-1	.	TRBD2	TRBJ2-7	CASSASSGGAGEQYF	TGTGCCAGCAGTGCGTCTAGCGGGGGGGCCGGCGAGCAGTACTTC
TRBV6-1	.	.	TRBJ2-7	CASSRGRESYEQYF	TGTGCCAGCAGTCGGGGGCGGGAGTCCTACGAGCAGTACTTC
TRBV29-1	.	TRBD1	TRBJ1-3	CSVGDRGPGNTIYF	TGCAGCGTTGGGGACAGAGGGCCTGGAAACACCATATATTTT
TRBV27	.	TRBD2	TRBJ2-1	CASSMRLASLGNEQFF	TGTGCCAGCAGCATGAGACTAGCATCTTTGGGCAATGAGCAGTTCTTC
TRBV7-9	.	TRBD1	TRBJ2-1	CASSFEGQIYNEQFF	TGTGCCAGCAGCTTTGAGGGACAGATCTACAATGAGCAGTTCTTC
TRBV19	.	.	TRBJ2-4	CASIEGSGLGAKNIQYF	TGTGCCAGTATTGAAGGGTCAGGGTTGGGAGCCAAAAACATTCAGTACTTC
TRBV6-1	.	TRBD1	TRBJ1-5	CATTQGADQPQHF	TGTGCCACTACCCAGGGGGCTGATCAGCCCCAGCATTTT
TRBV18	.	.	TRBJ1-1	CASSPKRGNRDEAFF	TGTGCCAGCTCACCAAAAAGGGGGAACAGGGATGAAGCTTTCTTT
TRBV4-2	.	TRBD1	TRBJ1-2	CASSQGGTGVIGYTF	TGTGCCAGCAGCCAAGGCGGGACAGGGGTTATCGGCTACACCTTC
TRBV2	.	TRBD1	TRBJ2-7	CASSGRDRQGYEQYF	TGTGCCAGCAGCGGTAGGGACAGGCAAGGCTACGAGCAGTACTTC
TRBV5-1	.	.	TRBJ2-5	CASSSGLGAETQYF	TGCGCCAGCAGCTCGGGACTCGGGGCAGAGACCCAGTACTTC
TRBV2	.	.	TRBJ2-1	CASMAAQGQFF	TGTGCCAGCATGGCGGCCCAGGGGCAGTTCTTC
TRBV5-1	.	.	TRBJ2-1	CASSIPGGIEQFF	TGCGCCAGCAGCATACCAGGAGGCATTGAGCAGTTCTTC
TRBV10-2	.	TRBD2	TRBJ2-1	CASRLGTSGHNEQFF	TGCGCCAGCAGGCTCGGGACTAGCGGACACAATGAGCAGTTCTTC
TRBV7-2	.	.	TRBJ2-7	CASSIYSGVEQYF	TGTGCCAGCAGCATCTATTCGGGGGTCGAGCAGTACTTC
TRBV10-2	.	TRBD1	TRBJ1-5	CASRAGQGGDQPQHF	TGCGCCAGCAGGGCCGGACAGGGCGGTGATCAGCCCCAGCATTTT
TRBV19	.	TRBD2	TRBJ2-1	CASSTPGLAGATEQFF	TGTGCCAGTAGTACACCGGGACTAGCGGGAGCCACTGAGCAGTTCTTC
TRBV12-5	.	.	TRBJ2-7	CASGFLRSRGTYEQYF	TGTGCTAGTGGTTTCCTCCGTAGCAGGGGAACCTACGAGCAGTACTTC
TRBV2	.	.	TRBJ2-7	CASRPGSGYYEQYF	TGTGCCAGCAGGCCCGGGTCCGGCTATTACGAGCAGTACTTC
TRBV4-3	.	TRBD2	TRBJ2-5	CASSQGLAGGGETQYF	TGCGCCAGCAGCCAAGGTTTAGCGGGAGGAGGAGAGACCCAGTACTTC
TRBV7-9	.	TRBD2	TRBJ2-7	CASSPGGWEQYF	TGTGCCAGCAGCCCGGGAGGATGGGAGCAGTACTTC
TRBV19	.	TRBD1	TRBJ1-4	CASRDGQGRNKLFF	TGTGCCAGTAGAGATGGACAGGGGCGAAACAAACTGTTTTTT
TRBV6-5	.	TRBD2	TRBJ2-5	CASSYETAGGETQYF	TGTGCCAGCAGTTACGAAACAGCGGGAGGAGAGACCCAGTACTTC
TRBV2	.	.	TRBJ2-7	CASSDGGASDEQYF	TGTGCCAGCAGTGATGGTGGGGCCTCGGACGAGCAGTACTTC
TRBV27	.	.	TRBJ2-3	CASSFLTIGGTDTQYF	TGTGCCAGCAGTTTTTTGACTATCGGAGGCACAGATACGCAGTATTTT
TRBV11-2	.	.	TRBJ2-7	CASSLDRRSDEQYF	TGTGCCAGCAGCTTAGATAGGCGTAGCGACGAGCAGTACTTC
TRBV7-2	once	TRBD2	TRBJ2-3	CASSRPGLAVTDTQYF	TGTGCCAGCAGCCGTCCCGGACTAGCCGTCACAGATACGCAGTATTTT
TRBV7-6	.	.	TRBJ1-2	CASSLAPTAHYGYTF	TGTGCCAGCAGCTTAGCCCCCACTGCCCACTATGGCTACACCTTC
TRBV7-8	.	TRBD1	TRBJ1-2	CASSPRILDPYRGNGYTF	TGTGCCAGCAGCCCTCGAATCCTAGACCCTTACAGGGGGAATGGCTACACCTTC
TRBV19	.	TRBD1	TRBJ2-5	CATKTGGYFETQYF	TGTGCCACCAAGACAGGGGGCTACTTTGAGACCCAGTACTTC
TRBV2	.	TRBD1	TRBJ1-2	CASSPTGGANYGYTF	TGTGCCAGCAGCCCTACAGGGGGAGCTAACTATGGCTACACCTTC
TRBV7-3	.	TRBD2	TRBJ2-1	CASSSGLAVYNEQFF	TGTGCCAGCAGCTCCGGACTAGCGGTCTACAATGAGCAGTTCTTC
TRBV14	.	.	TRBJ2-3	CASSQAAGGGGTQYF	TGTGCCAGCAGCCAAGCCGCAGGGGGCGGGGGTACGCAGTATTTT
TRBV10-3	.	.	TRBJ2-1	CAINGSPYNEQFF	TGTGCCATCAACGGGAGCCCCTACAATGAGCAGTTCTTC
TRBV7-6	.	.	TRBJ1-1	CASSFRAGETKAFF	TGTGCCAGCAGCTTCAGGGCAGGGGAAACAAAAGCTTTCTTT
TRBV18	once	TRBD2	TRBJ2-2	CASSPSGGSTGELFF	TGTGCCAGCTCACCAAGCGGGGGGTCAACCGGGGAGCTGTTTTTT
TRBV30	once	.	TRBJ1-2	CAWFPGSEGYTF	TGTGCCTGGTTCCCCGGGAGTGAAGGCTACACCTTC
TRBV7-3	.	.	TRBJ1-6	CASNYPGTRTSPLHF	TGTGCCAGCAACTACCCCGGGACAAGGACATCACCCCTCCACTTT
TRBV28	.	.	TRBJ1-4	CASSPGAVEKLFF	TGTGCCAGCAGTCCAGGGGCAGTAGAAAAACTGTTTTTT
TRBV6-5	.	.	TRBJ2-3	CASSYGGQSTDTQYF	TGTGCCAGCAGTTACGGCGGGCAAAGCACAGATACGCAGTATTTT
TRBV9	.	TRBD1	TRBJ1-5	CASSVAGGEGQPQHF	TGTGCCAGCAGCGTAGCAGGGGGAGAGGGACAGCCCCAGCATTTT
TRBV10-3	once	TRBD2	TRBJ2-3	CAISTGTSFTDTQYF	TGTGCCATCAGTACCGGGACTAGCTTCACAGATACGCAGTATTTT
TRBV9	.	TRBD2	TRBJ2-5	CASSALLAGGKETQYF	TGTGCCAGCAGCGCCCTGCTAGCGGGGGGGAAAGAGACCCAGTACTTC
TRBV11-3	.	TRBD2	TRBJ2-2	CASSSYSGGTGELFF	TGTGCCAGCAGCTCTTATAGCGGGGGGACCGGGGAGCTGTTTTTT
TRBV6-5	.	.	TRBJ2-5	CASRGRGPWETQYF	TGTGCCAGCAGGGGGCGGGGCCCATGGGAGACCCAGTACTTC
TRBV19	.	.	TRBJ1-5	CASSIARAGSYSNQPQHF	TGTGCCAGTAGTATAGCTAGGGCGGGTTCGTATAGCAATCAGCCCCAGCATTTT
TRBV4-3	once	TRBD1	TRBJ1-2	CASSQDPTGGFYGYTF	TGCGCCAGCAGCCAAGATCCGACAGGGGGCTTTTATGGCTACACCTTC
TRBV11-2	.	TRBD1	TRBJ1-1	CASSLRFGTVNTEAFF	TGTGCCAGCAGCTTAAGGTTTGGGACAGTCAACACTGAAGCTTTCTTT
TRBV6-1	.	.	TRBJ1-2	CVSSNRDTKTYGYTF	TGTGTCAGCAGTAACCGGGACACTAAAACCTATGGCTACACCTTC
TRBV5-1	.	.	TRBJ1-1	CASGRQGMNTEAFF	TGCGCCAGCGGACGCCAGGGGATGAACACTGAAGCTTTCTTT
TRBV9	.	TRBD1	TRBJ2-2	CASSVQGAVAGELFF	TGTGCCAGCAGCGTTCAGGGGGCTGTGGCCGGGGAGCTGTTTTTT
TRBV7-9	.	TRBD2	TRBJ2-3	CASSFLGTSGDTDTQYF	TGTGCCAGCAGCTTCCTCGGGACTAGCGGGGACACAGATACGCAGTATTTT
TRBV14	once	.	TRBJ2-7	CASSLDKTYEQYF	TGTGCCAGCAGCCTGGACAAGACTTACGAGCAGTACTTC